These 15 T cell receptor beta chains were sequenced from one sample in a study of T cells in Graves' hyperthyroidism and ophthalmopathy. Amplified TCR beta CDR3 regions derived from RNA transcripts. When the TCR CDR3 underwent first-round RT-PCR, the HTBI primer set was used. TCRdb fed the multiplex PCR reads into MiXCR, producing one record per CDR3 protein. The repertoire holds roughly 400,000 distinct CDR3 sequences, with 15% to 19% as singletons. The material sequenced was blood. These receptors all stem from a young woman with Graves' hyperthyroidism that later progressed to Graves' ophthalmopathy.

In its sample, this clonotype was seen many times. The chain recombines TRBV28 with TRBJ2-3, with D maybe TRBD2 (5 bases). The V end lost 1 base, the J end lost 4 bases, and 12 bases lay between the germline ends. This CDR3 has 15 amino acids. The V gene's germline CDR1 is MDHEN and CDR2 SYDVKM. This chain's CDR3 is CASSLSYGIADTQYF. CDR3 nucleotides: TGTGCCAGCAGTTTATCTTACGGGATCGCAGATACGCAGTATTTT. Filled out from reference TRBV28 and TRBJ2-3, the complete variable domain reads DVKVTQSSRYLVKRTGEKVFLECVQDMDHENMFWYRQDPGLGLRLIYFSYDVKMKEKGDIPEGYSVSREKKERFSLILESASTNQTSMYLCASSLSYGIADTQYFGPGTRLTVL.

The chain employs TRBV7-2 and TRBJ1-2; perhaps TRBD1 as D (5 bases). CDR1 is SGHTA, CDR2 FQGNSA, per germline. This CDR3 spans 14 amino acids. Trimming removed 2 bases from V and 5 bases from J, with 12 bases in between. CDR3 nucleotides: TGTGCCAGCAGCTTATCGCAGGGCGGGTATGGCTACACCTTC. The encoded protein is CASSLSQGGYGYTF.

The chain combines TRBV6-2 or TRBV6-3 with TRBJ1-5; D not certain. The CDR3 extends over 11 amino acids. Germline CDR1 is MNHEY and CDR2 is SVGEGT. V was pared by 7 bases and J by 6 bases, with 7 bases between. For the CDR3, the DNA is TGTGCCAGCACGTCAGGTCAGCCCCAGCATTTT. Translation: CASTSGQPQHF.

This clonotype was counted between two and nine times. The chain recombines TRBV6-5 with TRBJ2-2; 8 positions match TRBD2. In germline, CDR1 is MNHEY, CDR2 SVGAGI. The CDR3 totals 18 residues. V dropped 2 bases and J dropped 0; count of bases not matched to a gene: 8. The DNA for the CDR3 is TGTGCCAGCAGTTACGGTTTACGGGAGGGCCCGAACACCGGGGAGCTGTTTTTT. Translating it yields CASSYGLREGPNTGELFF.

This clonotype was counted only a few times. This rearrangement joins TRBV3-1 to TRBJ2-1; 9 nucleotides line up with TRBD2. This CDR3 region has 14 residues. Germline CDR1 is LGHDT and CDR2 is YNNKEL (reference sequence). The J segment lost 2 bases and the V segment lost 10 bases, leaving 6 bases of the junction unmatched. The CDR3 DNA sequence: TGTGCCACCGCGGGGGGGGCAACCTACAATGAGCAGTTCTTC. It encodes CATAGGATYNEQFF.

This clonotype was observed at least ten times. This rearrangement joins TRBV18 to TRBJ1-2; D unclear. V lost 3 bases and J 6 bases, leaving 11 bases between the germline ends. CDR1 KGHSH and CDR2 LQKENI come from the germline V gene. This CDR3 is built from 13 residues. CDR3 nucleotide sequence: TGTGCCAGCTCACCTAGGCCGCCGGATGGCTACACCTTC. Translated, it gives CASSPRPPDGYTF.

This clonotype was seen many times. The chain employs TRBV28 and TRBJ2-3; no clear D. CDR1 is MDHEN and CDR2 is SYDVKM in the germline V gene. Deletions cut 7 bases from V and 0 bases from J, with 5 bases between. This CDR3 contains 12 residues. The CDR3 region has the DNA TGTGCCAGCAAGTGGAGCACAGATACGCAGTATTTT. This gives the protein CASKWSTDTQYF.

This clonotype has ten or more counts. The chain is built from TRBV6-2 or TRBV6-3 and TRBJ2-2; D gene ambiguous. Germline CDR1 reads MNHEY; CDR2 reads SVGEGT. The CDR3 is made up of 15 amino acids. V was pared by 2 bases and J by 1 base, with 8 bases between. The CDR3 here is CASSYVHWNTGELFF. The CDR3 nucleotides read TGTGCCAGCAGTTACGTACATTGGAACACCGGGGAGCTGTTTTTT.

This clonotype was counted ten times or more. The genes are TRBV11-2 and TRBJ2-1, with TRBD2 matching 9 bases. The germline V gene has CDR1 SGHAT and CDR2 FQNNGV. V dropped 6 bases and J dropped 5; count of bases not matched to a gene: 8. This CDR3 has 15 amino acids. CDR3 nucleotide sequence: TGTGCCAGCAGGCTAGCGGGGAGAAGGGACAATGAGCAGTTCTTC. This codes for CASRLAGRRDNEQFF.

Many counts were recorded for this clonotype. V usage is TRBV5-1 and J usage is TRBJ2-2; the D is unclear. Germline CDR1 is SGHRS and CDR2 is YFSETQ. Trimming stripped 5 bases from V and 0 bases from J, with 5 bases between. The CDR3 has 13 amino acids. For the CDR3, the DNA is TGCGCCAGCAGGGCGGCGAACACCGGGGAGCTGTTTTTT. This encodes CASRAANTGELFF.

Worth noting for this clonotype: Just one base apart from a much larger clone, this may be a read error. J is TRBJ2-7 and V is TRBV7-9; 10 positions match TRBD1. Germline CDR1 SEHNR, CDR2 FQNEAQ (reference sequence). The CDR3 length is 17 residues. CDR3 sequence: CGSSLDPGQGSVYEQYF. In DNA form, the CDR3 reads TGTGGCAGCAGCTTAGACCCGGGACAGGGGTCGGTTTACGAGCAGTACTTC. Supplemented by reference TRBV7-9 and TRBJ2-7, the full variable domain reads DTGVSQNPRHKITKRGQNVTFRCDPISEHNRLYWYRQTLGQGPEFLTYFQNEAQLEKSRLLSDRFSAERPKGSFSTLEIQRTEQGDSAMYLCGSSLDPGQGSVYEQYFGPGTRLTVT.

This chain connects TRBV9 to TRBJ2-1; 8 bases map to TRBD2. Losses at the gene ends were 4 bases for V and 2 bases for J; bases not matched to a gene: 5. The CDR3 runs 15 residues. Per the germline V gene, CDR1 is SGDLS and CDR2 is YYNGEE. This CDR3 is CASSSNGRAYNEQFF. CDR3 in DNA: TGTGCCAGCAGCAGTAACGGGAGGGCCTACAATGAGCAGTTCTTC.

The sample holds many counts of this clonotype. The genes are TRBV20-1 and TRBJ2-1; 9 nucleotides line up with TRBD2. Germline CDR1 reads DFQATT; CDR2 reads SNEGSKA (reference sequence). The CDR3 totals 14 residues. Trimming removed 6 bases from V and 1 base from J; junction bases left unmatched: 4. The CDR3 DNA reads TGCAGTGCCCAACTAGCGGGTTCCTACAATGAGCAGTTCTTC. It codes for CSAQLAGSYNEQFF.

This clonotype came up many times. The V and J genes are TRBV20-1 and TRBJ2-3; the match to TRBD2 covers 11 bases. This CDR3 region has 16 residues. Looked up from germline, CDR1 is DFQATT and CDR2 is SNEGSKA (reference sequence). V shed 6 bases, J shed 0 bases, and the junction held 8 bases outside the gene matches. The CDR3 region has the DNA TGCAGTGCAAGAACTAGCGGGAGAGGAAGCACAGATACGCAGTATTTT. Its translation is CSARTSGRGSTDTQYF.

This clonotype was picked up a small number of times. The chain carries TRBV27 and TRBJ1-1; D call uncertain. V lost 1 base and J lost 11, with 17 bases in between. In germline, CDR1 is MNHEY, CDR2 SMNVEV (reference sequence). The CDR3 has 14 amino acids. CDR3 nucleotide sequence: TGTGCCAGCAGTTTATATGGATACAGCGAGGACGCTTTCTTT. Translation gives CASSLYGYSEDAFF.